This T cell receptor (beta chain) comes out of a study of tumor and adjacent non-tumor tissue in lung cancer. Study background: There were 11 to 13 adenocarcinoma, 2 squamous cell carcinoma and 1 small cell lung cancer cases.

Notes on this clonotype: At one of its ends the junction is not consistent with the germline gene, which may arise from a read error.

The template was RNA from unsorted bulk tissue. TCRbeta libraries were built with three rounds of nested PCR, modified from ARM-PCR. Each CDR3 protein gets one entry after TCRdb re-called the multiplex PCR reads with MiXCR. Of about 110,000 distinct CDR3 sequences detected, about 80% appear once; the ten largest clones hold about 22%. From germline, CDR1 is SGHKS and CDR2 YYEKEE (reference sequence). This CDR3 region has 14 residues. The chain employs TRBV5-5 and TRBJ1-1; possibly TRBD1 for D (5 bases). This clonotype was obtained from a man in his 70s with non-small cell lung cancer. Sequencing was done on a sample of lung tumor tissue. In DNA form, the CDR3 reads TGTGCCACCAGCCCGGACATCACGAACACTGAAGCTTTCTTT. This codes for CATSPDITNTEAFF.